The 5 T cell receptor beta chains in this list originate from one sample, sequenced in a study of identical twins (TCRdb year 2016). The library was made by 5' RACE. For sequencing, an Illumina HiSeq 2000 was employed. In-frame beta chains were kept once TCRdb had trimmed the public reads at Q25 with fastp and called clones with MiXCR. Records with the same CDR3 protein are collapsed into one entry carrying the most frequent genes and DNA. Counted in this sample were 450,000 or so distinct CDR3 sequences; roughly an eighth of them appeared once. Of the sample, about 0.94% is held by the ten largest clones. In addition, the sample was reused for a study of yellow fever vaccine responses in identical twins.

Sequencing was performed on CD4+ T cells sorted from blood. These receptors were obtained from a woman younger than 35 in good health.

This clonotype was counted between two and nine times. The V and J genes are TRBV3-1 and TRBJ2-2; D is ambiguous. In germline, CDR1 is LGHDT, CDR2 YNNKEL (reference sequence). Trimming pared 2 bases from V and 8 bases from J, leaving 9 bases between. The CDR3 is made up of 13 amino acids. The CDR3 is CASSQMIVGELFF. For the CDR3, the DNA is TGTGCCAGCAGCCAAATGATTGTAGGGGAGCTGTTTTTT.

This sequence joins TRBV11-2 and TRBJ2-2; 7 bases line up with TRBD2. Germline CDR1 SGHAT, CDR2 FQNNGV. The V and J ends lost 5 bases and 5 bases, in that order; junction bases with no gene match: 8. This CDR3 has 15 residues. DNA of the CDR3: TGTGCCAGCAGCCCGGGAGGCCCCACTACCGGGGAGCTGTTTTTT. Its protein product is CASSPGGPTTGELFF. Based on the CDR3 plus reference TRBV11-2 and TRBJ2-2, the full variable domain is EAGVAQSPRYKIIEKRQSVAFWCNPISGHATLYWYQQILGQGPKLLIQFQNNGVVDDSQLPKDRFSAERLKGVDSTLKIQPAKLEDSAVYLCASSPGGPTTGELFFGEGSRLTVL.

This clonotype came up a few times. V and J are TRBV9 and TRBJ2-5; 7 nucleotides line up with TRBD2. The ends lost 0 bases at V and 1 base at J; junction bases unmatched: 9. Germline-derived CDR1 and CDR2 are SGDLS and YYNGEE. CDR3 size: 17 residues. The CDR3, as DNA: TGTGCCAGCAGCGTAGCTACAACGGGGGGTACCCAAGAGACCCAGTACTTC. As protein: CASSVATTGGTQETQYF.

This clonotype was seen just once. The V and J genes are TRBV3-1 and TRBJ2-3; TRBD1 is a possible D gene (5 bases). Germline V gene lookup returns CDR1 LGHDT and CDR2 YNNKEL (reference sequence). With 3 bases removed from V and 4 bases from J, the gap between germline ends came to 11 bases. CDR3 length: 14 amino acids. CDR3 in amino acids: CASSQAGLPDTQYF. CDR3 in DNA: TGTGCCAGCAGCCAGGCAGGGTTACCAGATACGCAGTATTTT.

This clonotype was detected only once. CDR3: CASSWRGAGTEAFF. CDR3 coding DNA: TGTGCCAGCAGCTGGCGTGGGGCAGGAACTGAAGCTTTCTTT. The genes are TRBV7-2 and TRBJ1-1; D is possibly TRBD1 (5 bases). The germline CDR1 and CDR2 sequences are SGHTA and FQGNSA. V dropped 4 bases and J dropped 5 bases, with 14 bases sitting between them. The CDR3 contains 14 residues.